The 7 T cell receptor beta chains listed next were all sequenced from one sample in a study of cytomegalovirus exposure and HLA in healthy donors. Researchers ran the PCR with 60 Vbeta and 13 Jbeta primers. Sequencing was performed with immunoSEQ multiplex PCR; in TCRdb, only in-frame clones are kept and a portion is missing. Of under 150,000 clones in the sample, about 80% are singletons; the top ten hold 1.4% to 1.5%. The source material was PBMCs. Every receptor here comes from a man between 25 and 39 years old in good health and CMV-seropositive.

This clone was counted once. The chain joins TRBV7-3 to TRBJ2-1; a weak D match, TRBD2 (6 bases). The CDR3 totals 11 residues. The ends were cut back, 5 bases at V and 8 bases at J, with 7 bases in the middle. Germline V lookup: CDR1 SGHTA, CDR2 FQGTGA. CDR3 DNA: TGTGCCAGCAGCCCGGGGGATGAGCAGTTCTTC. Translating it yields CASSPGDEQFF.

This clone was seen only once. The genes are TRBV27 and TRBJ2-1, with D perhaps matching TRBD2 (6 bases). The ends were cut back, 8 bases at V and 3 bases at J, with 11 bases in the middle. Per the germline V gene, CDR1 is MNHEY and CDR2 is SMNVEV (reference sequence). This CDR3 contains 13 residues. The CDR3 sequence: CASRDSDYNEQFF. CDR3 in DNA: TGTGCCAGCCGGGACTCCGACTACAATGAGCAGTTCTTC.

V gene TRBV6-1 combines with J gene TRBJ2-7, with TRBD2 identical over 7 bases. V lost 3 bases, J lost 6 bases, and 8 bases stayed unmatched. The germline V gene encodes CDR1 MNHNS and CDR2 SASEGT. The CDR3 has 14 amino acids. This CDR3 is CASSDMREFGEQYF. CDR3 DNA sequence: TGTGCCAGCAGTGATATGCGGGAGTTCGGCGAGCAGTACTTC.

The V and J genes are TRBV28 and TRBJ1-5; D is ambiguous. Germline CDR1 and CDR2: MDHEN and SYDVKM. The CDR3 covers 18 residues. With 6 bases removed from V and 3 bases from J, the gap between germline ends came to 24 bases. Here the CDR3 reads CASSPPGGLGPDNQPQHF. CDR3 sequence (DNA): TGTGCCAGCAGCCCTCCCGGAGGTCTAGGACCGGACAATCAGCCCCAGCATTTT.

This chain connects TRBV5-6 to TRBJ1-3; no clear D gene. V shed 0 bases and J shed 0 bases, with 13 bases lying between them. The CDR3 totals 17 residues. The germline V gene has CDR1 SGHDT and CDR2 YYEEEE. Here the CDR3 DNA reads TGTGCCAGCAGCTTGGCTAGGCGGAGGAGCTCTGGAAACACCATATATTTT. It is translated as CASSLARRRSSGNTIYF.

Worth noting for this clone: The germline gene is not matched at one end of the junction; a read error may be the cause. V usage is TRBV7-7 and J usage is TRBJ2-2; tentatively, D is TRBD2 (5 bases). This CDR3 has 15 residues. Germline-derived CDR1 and CDR2 are SSHAT and FNYEAQ (reference sequence). CDR3 residues: CASSLTGMNTGELFF. In DNA, the CDR3 is TGTGCTAGCAGCTTGACGGGGATGAACACCGGGGAGCTGTTTTTT. Looking up the rest from reference TRBV7-7 and TRBJ2-2 gives the full variable domain: GAGVSQSPRYKVTKRGQDVTLRCDPISSHATLYWYQQALGQGPEFLTYFNYEAQPDKSGLPSDRFSAERPEGSISTLTIQRTEQRDSAMYRCASSLTGMNTGELFFGEGSRLTVL.

The chain joins TRBV27 to TRBJ2-7, with D perhaps TRBD1 (5 bases). CDR1 MNHEY and CDR2 SMNVEV come from the germline V gene (reference sequence). The CDR3 totals 13 residues. V was cut by 2 bases and J by 5 bases, with 10 bases left in between. Here the CDR3 DNA reads TGTGCCAGCAGTTTAGGCCAGGGCAACGAGCAGTACTTC. Translated: CASSLGQGNEQYF.